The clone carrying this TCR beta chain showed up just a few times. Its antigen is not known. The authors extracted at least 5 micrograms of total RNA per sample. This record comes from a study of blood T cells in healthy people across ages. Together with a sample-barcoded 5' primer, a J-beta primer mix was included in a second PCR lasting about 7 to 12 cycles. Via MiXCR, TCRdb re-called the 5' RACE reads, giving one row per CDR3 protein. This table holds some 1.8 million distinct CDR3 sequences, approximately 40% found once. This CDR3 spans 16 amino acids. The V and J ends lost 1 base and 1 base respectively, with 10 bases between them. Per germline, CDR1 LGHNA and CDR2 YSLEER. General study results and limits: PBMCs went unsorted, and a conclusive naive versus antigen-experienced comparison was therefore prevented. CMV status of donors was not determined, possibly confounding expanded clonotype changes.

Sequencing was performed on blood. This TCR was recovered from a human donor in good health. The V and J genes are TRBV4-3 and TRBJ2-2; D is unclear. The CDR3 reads CASSQVPHKNTGELFF. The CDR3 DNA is TGCGCCAGCAGCCAAGTTCCTCACAAGAACACCGGGGAGCTGTTTTTT.